This T cell receptor (beta chain) stems from a study of shared clonotypes between healthy human individuals (dated by TCRdb to about 2020). Describing the broader study: A couple of women and a few men aged 18 to 49 years were included in the cohort. Libraries were prepared and TCR repertoires were sequenced by different laboratories using diverse techniques, in order to increase sequencing depth and limit assay-specific biases. For each donor, CD4 naive and CD4 memory were each given three plates, CD8 naive was given two plates, and CD8 memory was given one plate. To estimate repertoire size and how much clonotype sharing occurs between individuals, the study deeply sequenced the blood TCR repertoires of about five healthy adults. Leukapheresis yielded between about 0.8 and 8.9 billion PBMCs per donor. The research as a whole found: Across a handful of donors, approximately 4.6% of naive CD4, roughly 3.8% of naive CD8, 2.3% of memory CD4, and roughly 0.41% of memory CD8 clonotypes were shared. Incomplete sequencing was indicated by rarefaction of sorted-subset datasets, despite the large sequencing depth. Estimated clonotype richness was generally larger for naive than for memory subsets. Higher generation probabilities were observed for clonotypes shared by all four sorted-subset donors than for non-shared clonotypes. Because the study included only a small number of donors, the genetic and exposure-history diversity represented was limited. Sampling was limited to blood, and TCR repertoires in tissue likely differ from TCR repertoires in blood. Pairwise subsampling led to the expectation that sequencing depth would affect the degree of clonotype sharing among donors.

Using the deep immunoSEQ assay, multiplex PCR amplified TCR CDR3 regions from genomic DNA. Genomic DNA extracted from each cell subset was distributed evenly over all wells of several immunoSEQ 96-well plates, and each plate served as one replicate. For sorted subsets, each replicate PCR was loaded with about 200 ng genomic DNA, equivalent to about 30,000 T cell genomes. Purified libraries were quantified with a Qubit 3.0 fluorometer, sized on a Bioanalyzer 2100, and re-quantified with the KAPA Library Quantification kit. Each immunoSEQ 96-well plate was sequenced on its own single-read 150-cycle Illumina NextSeq 550 flow cell. From the authors' description of their analysis: Because the immunoSEQ output included only junctional sequences and no quality scores, the filtering could not be the same as the filtering used for full-length reads. Sequences were annotated with PyIR, a Python wrapper for IgBLAST v1.9, using IMGT germline references to assign V/J genes and CDR3. Reads were removed for weak V/J assignments (E-value above 1e-6), missing CDR3, stop codons, out-of-frame junctions, or ambiguous translated residues. V3J clonotypes were defined as sequences sharing the same inferred V gene, J gene, and CDR3 amino acid sequence. The percentage overlap between two repertoires was calculated by dividing the number of shared unique clonotypes by the size of the smaller repertoire. Repertoire richness was assessed with RTK rarefaction, the Chao1 estimator, and Recon v2.1 estimates of unobserved clonotypes. For all TCRbeta clonotypes obtained by the gDNA method from a few donors, generation probabilities were computed with OLGA. Entries here come from immuneACCESS through TCRdb and include only in-frame sequences with V and J called. Some clones fail to appear in such tables; in the studies checked, an unresolved V gene covers under half of the shortfall, and the cause of the remainder is unknown. V and J calls and clone size come straight from that table; D and trimming were deduced from the DNA. The sample table contains just over 2,000,000 clones; only one count was recorded for about 95% of them. Of the sample, 0.9% to 1.3% falls within the top ten clones.

For the CD8 naive samples, CD45RO-negative cells were positively selected for CCR7, yielding a CD45RA+CCR7+ population from which TemRA cells were excluded. Donors were healthy HIV-negative adults with no recently reported acute infections or vaccinations. Every donor was a Caucasian adult residing in Nashville, Tennessee, USA. After blood collection by leukapheresis, PBMCs were isolated using Ficoll-Histopaque density gradient centrifugation and then cryopreserved in the vapor phase of liquid nitrogen. Analytical flow cytometry was used to check the purity and quantity of each magnetically sorted T cell population. Genomic DNA was isolated from each sorted fraction and quantified by UV absorbance on a Nanodrop 2000c. Inclusive of the bounding cysteine and phenylalanine, the CDR3 is 17 residues long. Of the read, only the CDR3 DNA is kept; its 51 bases are in frame from base 1. Compared with germline, V lacks 10 bases and J lacks 0 bases; bases without a gene match: 13. CDR1 MDHEN and CDR2 SYDVKM are derived from the germline V gene.

A word on this clone: It lacks a known antigen. The record has no base qualities; no much larger clone is one base away.

The sequence joins TRBV28 to TRBJ2-4; 9 nucleotides in the junction match TRBD2. The sequence derives from a man aged 18-30 years in good health. The sequenced material came from naive CD8+ T cells sorted from blood. The label giving this sample's cell subset or site can be read as: CD45RA+CCR7+. The CDR3 has the sequence CATTGLASTLAKNIQYF. Here is the DNA: TGTGCCACTACGGGACTAGCCTCTACCTTAGCCAAAAACATTCAGTACTTC.